This TCR beta chain was obtained from a study of blood T cell repertoires in COVID-19. TCRdb keeps only in-frame clones here, not all; method: immunoSEQ multiplex PCR. The data show 200,000 to 250,000 clones, with around 84% seen just once and approximately 2.9% held by the top ten. The germline gives CDR1 SGHTA, CDR2 FQGNSA. The CDR3 runs 15 residues. V lost 1 base and J 6 bases, leaving 15 bases between the germline ends. The rearrangement links TRBV7-2 to TRBJ1-2, with D possibly matching TRBD1 (6 bases). Sequenced material: peripheral blood. The sequence derives from a man aged 60-69 years with acute or convalescent COVID-19. Here the CDR3 DNA reads TGTGCCAGCAGCTTAGTTGGGGGGGCGAAGAATGGCTACACCTTC. It is translated as CASSLVGGAKNGYTF.